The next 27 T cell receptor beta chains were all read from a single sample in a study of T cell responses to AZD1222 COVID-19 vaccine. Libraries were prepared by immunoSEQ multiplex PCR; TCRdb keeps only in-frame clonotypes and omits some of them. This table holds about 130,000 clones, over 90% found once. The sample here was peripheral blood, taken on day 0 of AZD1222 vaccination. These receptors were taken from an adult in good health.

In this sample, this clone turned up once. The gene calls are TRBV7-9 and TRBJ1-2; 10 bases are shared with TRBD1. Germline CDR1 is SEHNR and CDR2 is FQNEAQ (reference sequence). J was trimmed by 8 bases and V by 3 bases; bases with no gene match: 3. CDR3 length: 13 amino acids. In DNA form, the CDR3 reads TGTGCCAGCAGCTTCGGGACAGGGGAAGGCTACACCTTC. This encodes CASSFGTGEGYTF.

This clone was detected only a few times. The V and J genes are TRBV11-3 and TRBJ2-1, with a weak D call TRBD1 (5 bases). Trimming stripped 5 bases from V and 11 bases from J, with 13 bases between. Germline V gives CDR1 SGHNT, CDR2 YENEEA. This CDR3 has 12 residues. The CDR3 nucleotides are TGTGCCAGCAGCAAAGGCGACAGAAAGCAGTTCTTC. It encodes CASSKGDRKQFF.

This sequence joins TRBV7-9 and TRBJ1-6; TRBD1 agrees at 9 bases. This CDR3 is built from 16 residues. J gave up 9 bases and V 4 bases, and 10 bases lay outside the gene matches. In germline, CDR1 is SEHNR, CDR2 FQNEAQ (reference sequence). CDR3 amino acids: CASSSPTGGQGSPLHF. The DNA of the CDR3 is TGTGCCAGCAGCTCCCCGACAGGGGGTCAAGGTTCACCCCTCCACTTT.

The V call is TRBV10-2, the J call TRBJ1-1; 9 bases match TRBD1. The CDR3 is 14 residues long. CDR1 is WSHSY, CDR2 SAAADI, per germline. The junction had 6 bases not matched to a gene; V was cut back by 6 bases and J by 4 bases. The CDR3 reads CASRDRGGSTEAFF. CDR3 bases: TGCGCCAGCAGGGACAGGGGAGGAAGCACTGAAGCTTTCTTT.

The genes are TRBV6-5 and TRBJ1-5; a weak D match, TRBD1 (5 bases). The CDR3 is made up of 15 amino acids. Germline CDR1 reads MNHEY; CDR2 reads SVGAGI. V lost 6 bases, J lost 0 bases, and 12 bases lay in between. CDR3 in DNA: TGTGCCAGCAGCGGAGGGGAGTATAGCAATCAGCCCCAGCATTTT. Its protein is CASSGGEYSNQPQHF.

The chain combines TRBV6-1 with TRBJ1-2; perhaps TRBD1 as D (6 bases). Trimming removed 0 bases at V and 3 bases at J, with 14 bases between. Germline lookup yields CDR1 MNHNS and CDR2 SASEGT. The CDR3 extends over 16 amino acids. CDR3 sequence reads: CASSEALGQSHYGYTF. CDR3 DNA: TGTGCCAGCAGTGAAGCGCTGGGACAATCACACTATGGCTACACCTTC.

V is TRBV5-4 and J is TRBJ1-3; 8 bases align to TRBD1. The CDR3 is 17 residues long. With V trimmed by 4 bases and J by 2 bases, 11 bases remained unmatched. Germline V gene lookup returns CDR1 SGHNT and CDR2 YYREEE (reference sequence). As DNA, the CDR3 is TGTGCCAGCAGCCCGGGGGGGACAGGTACTGCTGGAAACACCATATATTTT. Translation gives CASSPGGTGTAGNTIYF.

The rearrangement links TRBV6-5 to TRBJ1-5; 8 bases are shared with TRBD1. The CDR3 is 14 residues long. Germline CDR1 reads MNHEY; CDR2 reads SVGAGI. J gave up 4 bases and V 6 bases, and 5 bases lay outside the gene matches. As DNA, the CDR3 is TGTGCCAGCAGCCAGGACAGGGAGAATCAGCCCCAGCATTTT. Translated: CASSQDRENQPQHF.

The CDR3 sequence is CAWDPSGGVLYF. The DNA of the CDR3 is TGTGCCTGGGACCCTAGCGGGGGGGTCCTCTACTTC. The rearrangement links TRBV30 to TRBJ2-5; TRBD2 agrees at 12 bases. This CDR3 has 12 residues. The germline V gene has CDR1 GTSNPN and CDR2 SVGIG (reference sequence). The J segment lost 14 bases and the V segment lost 5 bases, leaving 9 bases of the junction unmatched.

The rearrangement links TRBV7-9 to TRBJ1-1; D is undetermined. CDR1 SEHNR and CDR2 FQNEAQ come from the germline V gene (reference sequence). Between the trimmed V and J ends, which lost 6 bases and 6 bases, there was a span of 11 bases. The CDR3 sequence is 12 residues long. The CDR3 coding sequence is TGTGCCAGCAGACTACAGACCGCTGAAGCTTTCTTT. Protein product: CASRLQTAEAFF.

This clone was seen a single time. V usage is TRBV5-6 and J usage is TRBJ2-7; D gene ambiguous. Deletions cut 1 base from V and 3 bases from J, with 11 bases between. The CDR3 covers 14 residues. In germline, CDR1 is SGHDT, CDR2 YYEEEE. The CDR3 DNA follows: TGTGCCAGCAGCTTGACGGTCGGATTCTACGAGCAGTACTTC. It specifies CASSLTVGFYEQYF.

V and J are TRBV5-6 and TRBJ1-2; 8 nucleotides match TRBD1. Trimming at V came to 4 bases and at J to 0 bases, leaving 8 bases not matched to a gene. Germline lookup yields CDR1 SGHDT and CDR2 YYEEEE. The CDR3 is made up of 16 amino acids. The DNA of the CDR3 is TGTGCCAGCAGCCACTCCCCGGGACAGGCTAACTATGGCTACACCTTC. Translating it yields CASSHSPGQANYGYTF.

This chain's CDR3 is CASSPPPRGTEAFF. The DNA of the CDR3 is TGTGCCAGCTCACCACCTCCTCGGGGGACTGAAGCTTTCTTT. This rearrangement joins TRBV18 to TRBJ1-1, with D perhaps matching TRBD1 (5 bases). Germline CDR1 and CDR2: KGHSH and LQKENI. The CDR3 sequence is 14 residues long. V lost 0 bases, J lost 5 bases, and 10 bases lay in between.

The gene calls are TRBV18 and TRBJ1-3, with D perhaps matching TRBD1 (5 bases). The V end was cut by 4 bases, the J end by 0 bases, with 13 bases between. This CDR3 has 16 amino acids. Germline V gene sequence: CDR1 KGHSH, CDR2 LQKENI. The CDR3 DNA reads TGTGCCAGCTCACGTTCTGAGGGGATCTCTGGAAACACCATATATTTT. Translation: CASSRSEGISGNTIYF.

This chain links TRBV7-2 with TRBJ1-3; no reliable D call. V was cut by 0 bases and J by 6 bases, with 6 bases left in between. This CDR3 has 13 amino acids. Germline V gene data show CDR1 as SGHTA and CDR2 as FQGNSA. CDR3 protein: CASSLAHENTIYF. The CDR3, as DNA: TGTGCCAGCAGCTTAGCCCACGAAAACACCATATATTTT.

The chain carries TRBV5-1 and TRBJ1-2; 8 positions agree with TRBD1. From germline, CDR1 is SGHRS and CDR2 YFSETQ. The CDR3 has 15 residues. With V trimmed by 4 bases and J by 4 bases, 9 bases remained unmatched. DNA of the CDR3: TGCGCCAGCAGCGTATCACAGGGGGGTGGCTATGGCTACACCTTC. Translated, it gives CASSVSQGGGYGYTF.

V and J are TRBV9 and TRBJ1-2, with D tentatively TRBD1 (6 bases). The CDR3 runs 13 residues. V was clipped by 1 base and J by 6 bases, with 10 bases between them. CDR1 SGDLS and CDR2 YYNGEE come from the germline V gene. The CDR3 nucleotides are TGTGCCAGCAGCGTAAGGACAGAGGATGGCTACACCTTC. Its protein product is CASSVRTEDGYTF.

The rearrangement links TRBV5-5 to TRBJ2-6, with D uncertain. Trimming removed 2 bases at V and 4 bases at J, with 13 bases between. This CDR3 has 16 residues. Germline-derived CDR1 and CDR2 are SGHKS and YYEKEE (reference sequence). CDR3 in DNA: TGTGCCAGCAGCTTCTCTCCTAACCAGGGGGCCAACGTCCTGACTTTC. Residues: CASSFSPNQGANVLTF.

The CDR3 coding sequence is TGCGCCAGCAGCTTGGCCTGGGAAGGGGGCCTCGAAGGGACTGAAGCTTTCTTT. Translating it yields CASSLAWEGGLEGTEAFF. This rearrangement joins TRBV5-1 to TRBJ1-1; 7 positions agree with TRBD1. The CDR3 is made up of 18 amino acids. V shed 0 bases and J 5 bases; nucleotides not matched to a gene: 16. CDR1 SGHRS and CDR2 YFSETQ come from the germline V gene.

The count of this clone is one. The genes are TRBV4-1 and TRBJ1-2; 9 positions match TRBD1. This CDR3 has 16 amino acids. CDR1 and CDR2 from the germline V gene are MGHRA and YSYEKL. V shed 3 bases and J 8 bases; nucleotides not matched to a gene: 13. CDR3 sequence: CASSQGEQGAQSGYTF. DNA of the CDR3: TGCGCCAGCAGCCAGGGCGAACAGGGGGCTCAATCGGGCTACACCTTC.

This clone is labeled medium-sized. CDR3 residues: CASSLGGRYTGELFF. The CDR3 nucleotides are TGCGCCAGCAGCTTAGGCGGACGGTACACCGGGGAGCTGTTTTTT. This sequence joins TRBV5-1 and TRBJ2-2; the D is unclear. The V end was cut by 2 bases, the J end by 3 bases, with 11 bases between. From germline, CDR1 is SGHRS and CDR2 YFSETQ. This CDR3 has 15 residues. Based on the CDR3 plus reference TRBV5-1 and TRBJ2-2, the full variable domain is KAGVTQTPRYLIKTRGQQVTLSCSPISGHRSVSWYQQTPGQGLQFLFEYFSETQRNKGNFPGRFSGRQFSNSRSEMNVSTLELGDSALYLCASSLGGRYTGELFFGEGSRLTVL.

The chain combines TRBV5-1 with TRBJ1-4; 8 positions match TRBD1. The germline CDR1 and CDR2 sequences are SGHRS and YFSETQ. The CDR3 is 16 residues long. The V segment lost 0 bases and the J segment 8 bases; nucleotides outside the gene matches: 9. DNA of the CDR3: TGCGCCAGCAGCTTGGGCCCAGGGGGCTTAAGGGAAAAACTGTTTTTT. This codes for CASSLGPGGLREKLFF.

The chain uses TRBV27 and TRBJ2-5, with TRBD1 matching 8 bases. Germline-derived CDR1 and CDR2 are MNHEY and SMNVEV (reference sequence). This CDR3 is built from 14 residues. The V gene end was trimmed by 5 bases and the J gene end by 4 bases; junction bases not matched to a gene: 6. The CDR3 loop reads CASSRQGRRETQYF. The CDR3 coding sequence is TGTGCCAGCAGTAGACAGGGGAGGAGAGAGACCCAGTACTTC.

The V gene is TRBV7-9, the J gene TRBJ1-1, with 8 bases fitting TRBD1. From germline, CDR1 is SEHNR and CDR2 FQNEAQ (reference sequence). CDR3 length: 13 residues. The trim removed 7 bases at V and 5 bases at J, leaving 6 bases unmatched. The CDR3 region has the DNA TGTGCCAGCAACCTACAGGGGGGGACTGAAGCTTTCTTT. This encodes CASNLQGGTEAFF.

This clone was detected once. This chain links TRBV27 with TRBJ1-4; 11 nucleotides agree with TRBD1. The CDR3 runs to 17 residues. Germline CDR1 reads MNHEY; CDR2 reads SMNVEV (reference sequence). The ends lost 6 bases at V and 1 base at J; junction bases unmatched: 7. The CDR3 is CASRPAGQGGTNEKLFF. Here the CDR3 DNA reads TGTGCCAGCAGGCCCGCGGGACAGGGGGGAACTAATGAAAAACTGTTTTTT.

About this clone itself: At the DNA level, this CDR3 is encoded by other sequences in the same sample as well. CDR3 protein: CASSLAGGETQYF. Written as DNA, the CDR3 is TGTGCCAGCAGTTTGGCGGGTGGGGAGACCCAGTACTTC. This chain connects TRBV12-3 or TRBV12-4 to TRBJ2-5; TRBD2 is a possible D gene (5 bases). V lost 3 bases and J 5 bases, leaving 10 bases between the germline ends. The CDR3 extends over 13 amino acids.

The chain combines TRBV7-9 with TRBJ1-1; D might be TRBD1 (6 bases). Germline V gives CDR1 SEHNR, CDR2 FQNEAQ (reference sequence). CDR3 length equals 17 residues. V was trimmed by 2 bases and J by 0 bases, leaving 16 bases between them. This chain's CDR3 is CASSLFGSGHLNTEAFF. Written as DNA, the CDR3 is TGTGCCAGCAGCTTATTTGGGTCGGGACACCTGAACACTGAAGCTTTCTTT.